This T cell receptor beta chain was retrieved from a study of blood T cells in healthy people across ages. Only a few counts were recorded for this clonotype. CDR3 length: 15 amino acids. Looked up from germline, CDR1 is MNHNY and CDR2 is SVGAGI (reference sequence). V was trimmed by 2 bases and J by 8 bases, leaving 18 bases between them. The authors ran a second PCR of roughly 6 to 12 cycles using a sample-barcoded 5' primer and a J-beta primer mix. TCRdb called the 5' RACE reads again in MiXCR, with one record for every CDR3 protein. The sample lists 1.2 million to 1.5 million distinct CDR3 sequences; around 55% were seen once.

Sequences were obtained from blood. The receptor's source is a man aged 18 to 30 in good health. This sequence joins TRBV6-6 and TRBJ1-2, with unresolved D. CDR3 region: CASSYPDGKKEGYTF. The CDR3 nucleotides read TGTGCCAGCAGTTACCCGGACGGGAAAAAGGAGGGCTACACCTTC.